The rows below give T cell receptor beta chains drawn from one sample of a study of blood T cell repertoires in COVID-19. The table came from immunoSEQ multiplex PCR; TCRdb's copy has only in-frame clones and leaves some out. Among around 260,000 clones listed, 80% to 90% were seen once. Sequencing input: peripheral blood. The source of these receptors is an older woman with COVID-19, enrolled during active disease. CDR3s include the opening cysteine and the closing phenylalanine or tryptophan. Each record gives: CDR3 protein, CDR3 DNA, D gene, V gene, clone size, J gene. A D gene is named only where the DNA matches it firmly. A row's size may be missing; if present it is once, few, many or a size class.

cdr3_aa: CASKEGTGPYEQYF; cdr3_nt: TGTGCCAGCAAGGAGGGGACAGGACCCTACGAGCAGTACTTC; d_call: TRBD1; v_call: TRBV28; clone_size: .; j_call: TRBJ2-7
cdr3_aa: CASSPDRVPYNEQFF; cdr3_nt: TGTGCCAGCAGTCCGGACAGGGTCCCCTACAATGAGCAGTTCTTC; d_call: TRBD1; v_call: TRBV6-4; clone_size: .; j_call: TRBJ2-1
cdr3_aa: CASSLSGNQPQHF; cdr3_nt: TGTGCCAGCAGCTTATCAGGGAATCAGCCCCAGCATTTT; d_call: .; v_call: TRBV11-2; clone_size: .; j_call: TRBJ1-5
cdr3_aa: CASSEQANQPQHF; cdr3_nt: TGTGCCAGCAGCGAACAGGCAAATCAGCCCCAGCATTTT; d_call: .; v_call: TRBV6-4; clone_size: once; j_call: TRBJ1-5
cdr3_aa: CASSFRVRETQYF; cdr3_nt: TGTGCCAGCAGTTTCAGGGTTAGAGAGACCCAGTACTTC; d_call: .; v_call: TRBV27; clone_size: .; j_call: TRBJ2-5
cdr3_aa: CASSPGGGEETQYF; cdr3_nt: TGTGCCAGCAGCCCCGGCGGGGGTGAGGAGACCCAGTACTTC; d_call: TRBD2; v_call: TRBV6-5; clone_size: .; j_call: TRBJ2-5
cdr3_aa: CSVEGLAVRVEQFF; cdr3_nt: TGCAGCGTTGAAGGACTAGCGGTTCGCGTGGAGCAGTTCTTC; d_call: TRBD2; v_call: TRBV29-1; clone_size: .; j_call: TRBJ2-1
cdr3_aa: CATRRGQTNTEAFF; cdr3_nt: TGTGCCACCAGAAGGGGACAGACGAACACTGAAGCTTTCTTT; d_call: TRBD1; v_call: TRBV15; clone_size: .; j_call: TRBJ1-1
cdr3_aa: CASSFGLINYGYTF; cdr3_nt: TGTGCCAGCAGTTTTGGACTGATTAACTATGGCTACACCTTC; d_call: .; v_call: TRBV5-8; clone_size: .; j_call: TRBJ1-2
cdr3_aa: CASSLLSSTGLVGNTIYF; cdr3_nt: TGCGCCAGCAGCCTTTTATCTTCGACAGGGCTGGTAGGAAACACCATATATTTT; d_call: TRBD1; v_call: TRBV5-1; clone_size: .; j_call: TRBJ1-3
cdr3_aa: CASLGGLSYEQYF; cdr3_nt: TGTGCCAGCCTCGGGGGACTCTCCTACGAGCAGTACTTC; d_call: .; v_call: TRBV28; clone_size: .; j_call: TRBJ2-7
cdr3_aa: CASSQQGFNEKLFF; cdr3_nt: TGTGCCAGCAGCCAACAGGGGTTTAATGAAAAACTGTTTTTT; d_call: .; v_call: TRBV3-1/TRBV3-2; clone_size: .; j_call: TRBJ1-4
cdr3_aa: CASSVGLTSGNTIYF; cdr3_nt: TGTGCCAGTAGTGTGGGACTGACCTCTGGAAACACCATATATTTT; d_call: .; v_call: TRBV19; clone_size: .; j_call: TRBJ1-3
cdr3_aa: CASSQPAGGAETQYF; cdr3_nt: TGTGCCAGCAGCCAACCCGCGGGGGGTGCAGAGACCCAGTACTTC; d_call: TRBD2; v_call: TRBV14; clone_size: .; j_call: TRBJ2-5
cdr3_aa: CASRRFGGMNTEAFF; cdr3_nt: TGTGCCAGCAGACGCTTTGGAGGGATGAACACTGAAGCTTTCTTT; d_call: .; v_call: TRBV28; clone_size: .; j_call: TRBJ1-1
cdr3_aa: CASSPDGSGSYEQYF; cdr3_nt: TGTGCCAGCAGCCCGGATGGGAGCGGGAGCTACGAGCAGTACTTC; d_call: TRBD2; v_call: TRBV7-3; clone_size: once; j_call: TRBJ2-7
cdr3_aa: CASSPRESYEQYF; cdr3_nt: TGTGCCAGCTCACCACGGGAGAGCTACGAGCAGTACTTC; d_call: .; v_call: TRBV18; clone_size: .; j_call: TRBJ2-7
cdr3_aa: CASSTDRLHNSPLHF; cdr3_nt: TGTGCCAGCAGCACGGACAGATTGCATAATTCACCCCTCCACTTT; d_call: .; v_call: TRBV5-5; clone_size: .; j_call: TRBJ1-6
cdr3_aa: CASSLEWGSEAFF; cdr3_nt: TGTGCCAGCAGCTTGGAATGGGGCTCTGAAGCTTTCTTT; d_call: .; v_call: TRBV5-5; clone_size: .; j_call: TRBJ1-1
cdr3_aa: CASSLELSPLHF; cdr3_nt: TGTGCCAGCAGCTTAGAACTTTCACCCCTCCACTTT; d_call: .; v_call: TRBV13; clone_size: .; j_call: TRBJ1-6
cdr3_aa: CASSPPGQGVAFF; cdr3_nt: TGTGCCAGCTCACCGCCGGGACAGGGGGTCGCTTTCTTT; d_call: TRBD1; v_call: TRBV18; clone_size: .; j_call: TRBJ1-1
cdr3_aa: CASSLEPQGSVGNQPQHF; cdr3_nt: TGCGCCAGCAGCTTGGAACCTCAGGGGAGCGTCGGCAATCAGCCCCAGCATTTT; d_call: .; v_call: TRBV5-1; clone_size: .; j_call: TRBJ1-5
cdr3_aa: CASSKPGTGIDEQYF; cdr3_nt: TGTGCCAGCAGTAAACCCGGGACAGGTATCGACGAGCAGTACTTC; d_call: TRBD1; v_call: TRBV6-2/TRBV6-3; clone_size: .; j_call: TRBJ2-7